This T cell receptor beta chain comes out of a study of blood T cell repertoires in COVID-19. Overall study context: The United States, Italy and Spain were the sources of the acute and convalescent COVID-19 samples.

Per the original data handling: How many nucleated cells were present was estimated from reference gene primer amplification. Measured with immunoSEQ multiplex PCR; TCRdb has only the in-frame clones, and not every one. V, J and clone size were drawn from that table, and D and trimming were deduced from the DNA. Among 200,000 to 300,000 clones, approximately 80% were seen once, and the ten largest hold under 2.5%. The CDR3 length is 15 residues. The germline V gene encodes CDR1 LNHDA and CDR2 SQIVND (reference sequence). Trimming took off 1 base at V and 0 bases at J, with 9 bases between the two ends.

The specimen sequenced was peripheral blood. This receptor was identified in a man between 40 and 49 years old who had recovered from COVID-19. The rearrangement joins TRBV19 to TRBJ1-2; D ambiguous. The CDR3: CASSIVPHTNYGYTF. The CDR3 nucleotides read TGTGCCAGTAGTATAGTCCCACACACTAACTATGGCTACACCTTC.